The entry below gives a single TCR beta chain sequence along with its context. Its antigen is unknown. This likely stems from a read error, as it lies one base from a far larger clone. This sample was taken from a study of regulatory T cells in long-lasting Graves disease. V was pared by 7 bases and J by 11 bases, with 26 bases between. This CDR3 spans 15 amino acids. Looked up from germline, CDR1 is SEHNR and CDR2 is FQNEAQ (reference sequence). Time point denoted: newly diagnosed GD, antithyroid drugs for less than 3 months. RNA from PBMCs was the source of the TCR library. American Thyroid Association guidelines defined Graves' disease diagnosis. About 9.2 milliliters of peripheral blood were taken and placed in EDTA tubes. Arm-PCR with iRepertoire HTBI primers amplified the CDR3 regions for these TCR beta libraries. One entry per CDR3 protein results from TCRdb running MiXCR on the multiplex PCR reads. This repertoire shows under 300,000 distinct CDR3 sequences, 20% to 25% found once; its top ten account for approximately 14%.

The study's findings and limits: Between persistent patients, 2,500 to 3,500 public clonotypes were shared, exceeding the 900 to 1,000 shared between new patients.

The sequence was obtained from a female donor with Graves disease. The rearrangement links TRBV7-9 to TRBJ2-5, with D perhaps assigned TRBD1 or TRBD2 (6 bases each). The material sequenced was peripheral blood mononuclear cells (PBMCs), taken at new diagnosis, from a patient treated with antithyroid drugs. The CDR3 sequence: CASTPSGAQGHEQYF. CDR3 DNA: TGTGCCAGCACCCCATCGGGGGCACAAGGACATGAGCAGTACTTC.